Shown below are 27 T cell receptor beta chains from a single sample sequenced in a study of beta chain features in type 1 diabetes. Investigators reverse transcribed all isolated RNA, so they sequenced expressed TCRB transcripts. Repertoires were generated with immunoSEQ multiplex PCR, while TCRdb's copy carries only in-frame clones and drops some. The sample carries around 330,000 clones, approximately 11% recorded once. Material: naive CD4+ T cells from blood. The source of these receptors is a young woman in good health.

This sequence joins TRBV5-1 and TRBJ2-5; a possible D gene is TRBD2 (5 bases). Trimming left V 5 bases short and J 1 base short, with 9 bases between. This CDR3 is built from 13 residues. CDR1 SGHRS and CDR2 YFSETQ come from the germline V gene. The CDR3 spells CASRGSSQETQYF. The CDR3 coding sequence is TGCGCCAGCAGGGGGAGCTCCCAAGAGACCCAGTACTTC.

The CDR3: CASSFLATDTQYF. The CDR3 DNA is TGTGCCAGCAGCTTCCTAGCCACAGATACGCAGTATTTT. This chain links TRBV5-4 with TRBJ2-3, with D maybe TRBD2 (5 bases). V was clipped by 2 bases and J by 2 bases, with 6 bases between them. The germline CDR1 and CDR2 sequences are SGHNT and YYREEE (reference sequence). The CDR3 totals 13 residues.

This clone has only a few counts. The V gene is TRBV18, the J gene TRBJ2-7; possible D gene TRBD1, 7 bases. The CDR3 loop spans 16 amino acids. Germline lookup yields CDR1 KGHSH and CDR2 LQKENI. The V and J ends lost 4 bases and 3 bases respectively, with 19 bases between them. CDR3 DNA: TGTGCCAGCTCACTGGAACGACAGGGACTGGGCTACGAGCAGTACTTC. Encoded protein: CASSLERQGLGYEQYF.

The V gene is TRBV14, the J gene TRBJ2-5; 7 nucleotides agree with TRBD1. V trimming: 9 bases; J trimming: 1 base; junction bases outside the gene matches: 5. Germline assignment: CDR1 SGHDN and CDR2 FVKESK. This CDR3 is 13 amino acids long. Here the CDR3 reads CARGDRLQETQYF. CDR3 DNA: TGTGCCAGGGGGGACAGACTCCAAGAGACCCAGTACTTC.

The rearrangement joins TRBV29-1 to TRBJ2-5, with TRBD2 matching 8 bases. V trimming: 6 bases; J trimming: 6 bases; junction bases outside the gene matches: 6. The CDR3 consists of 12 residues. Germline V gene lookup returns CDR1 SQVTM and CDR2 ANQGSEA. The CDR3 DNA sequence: TGCAGCGTCACCGGGGGGGGACAGACCCAGTACTTC. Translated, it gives CSVTGGGQTQYF.

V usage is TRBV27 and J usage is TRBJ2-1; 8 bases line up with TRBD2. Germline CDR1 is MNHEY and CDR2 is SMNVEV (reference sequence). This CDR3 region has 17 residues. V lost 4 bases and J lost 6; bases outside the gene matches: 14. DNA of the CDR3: TGTGCCAGCAGTTCCTCGGGGAGGACGGGGGGGCGCAATGAGCAGTTCTTC. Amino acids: CASSSSGRTGGRNEQFF.

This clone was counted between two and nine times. CDR3 in DNA: TGTGCCACCAGCCGTGAGGGATCTGGGGCCAACGTCCTGACTTTC. This codes for CATSREGSGANVLTF. This chain links TRBV15 with TRBJ2-6; tentative D call: TRBD2 (5 bases). This CDR3 contains 15 residues. V lost 5 bases to trimming and J lost 1 base, with 9 bases between them. Germline loops: CDR1 LNHNV, CDR2 YYDKDF (reference sequence).

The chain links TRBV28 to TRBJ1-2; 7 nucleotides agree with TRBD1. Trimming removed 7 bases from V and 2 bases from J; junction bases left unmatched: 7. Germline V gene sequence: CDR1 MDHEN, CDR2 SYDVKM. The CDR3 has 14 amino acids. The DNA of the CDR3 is TGTGCCAGCACCGAAGGGGGCCGGAACTATGGCTACACCTTC. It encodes CASTEGGRNYGYTF.

As DNA, the CDR3 is TGTGCCAGCAGCTTATTGGGAGGGGAAGACAATGAGCAGTTCTTC. As protein: CASSLLGGEDNEQFF. V is TRBV11-1 and J is TRBJ2-1, with 7 bases fitting TRBD2. There are 15 residues in the CDR3. CDR1 and CDR2 from the germline V gene are SGHAT and FQDESV (reference sequence). Unmatched junction bases numbered 6, after V lost 2 bases and J lost 5 bases.

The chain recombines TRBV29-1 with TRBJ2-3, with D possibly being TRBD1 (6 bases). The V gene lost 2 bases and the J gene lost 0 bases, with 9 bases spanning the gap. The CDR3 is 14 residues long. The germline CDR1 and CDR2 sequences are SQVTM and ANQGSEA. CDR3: CSVEPGQSTDTQYF. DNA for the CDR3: TGCAGCGTTGAACCGGGACAAAGCACAGATACGCAGTATTTT.

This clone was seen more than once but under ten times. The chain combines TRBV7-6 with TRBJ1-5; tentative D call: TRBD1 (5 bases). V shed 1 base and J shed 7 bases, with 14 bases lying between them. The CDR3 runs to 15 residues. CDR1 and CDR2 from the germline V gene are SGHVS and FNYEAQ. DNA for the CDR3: TGTGCCAGCAGCTTAGGGACACTCTTGGGGCAGCCCCAGCATTTT. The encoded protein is CASSLGTLLGQPQHF.

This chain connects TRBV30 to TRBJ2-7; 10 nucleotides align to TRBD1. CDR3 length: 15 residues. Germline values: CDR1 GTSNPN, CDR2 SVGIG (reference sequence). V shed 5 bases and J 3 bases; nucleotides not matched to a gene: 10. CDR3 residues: CAWDLTGQGNYEQYF. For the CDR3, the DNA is TGTGCCTGGGACCTTACGGGACAGGGGAACTACGAGCAGTACTTC.

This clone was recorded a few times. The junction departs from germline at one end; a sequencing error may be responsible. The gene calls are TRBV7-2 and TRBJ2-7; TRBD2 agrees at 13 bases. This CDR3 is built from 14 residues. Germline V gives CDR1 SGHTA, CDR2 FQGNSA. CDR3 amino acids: CASSSGLAGVRESF. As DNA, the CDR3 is TGTGCCAGCAGCTCCGGACTAGCGGGAGTACGAGAAAGCTTC.

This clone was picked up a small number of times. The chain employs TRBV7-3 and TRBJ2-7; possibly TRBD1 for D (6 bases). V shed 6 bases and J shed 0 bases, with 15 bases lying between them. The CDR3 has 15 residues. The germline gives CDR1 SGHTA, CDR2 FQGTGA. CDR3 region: CASSRRGDSSYEQYF. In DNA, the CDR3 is TGTGCCAGCAGTCGCAGGGGAGATTCCTCCTACGAGCAGTACTTC. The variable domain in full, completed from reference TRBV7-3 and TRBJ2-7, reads GAGVSQTPSNKVTEKGKYVELRCDPISGHTALYWYRQSLGQGPEFLIYFQGTGAADDSGLPNDRFFAVRPEGSVSTLKIQRTERGDSAVYLCASSRRGDSSYEQYFGPGTRLTVT.

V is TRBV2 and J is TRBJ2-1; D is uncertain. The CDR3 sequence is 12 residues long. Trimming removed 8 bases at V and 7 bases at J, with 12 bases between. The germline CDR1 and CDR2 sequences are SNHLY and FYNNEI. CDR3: CASSSFGNEQFF. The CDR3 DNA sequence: TGTGCCAGCTCTAGTTTCGGAAATGAGCAGTTCTTC.

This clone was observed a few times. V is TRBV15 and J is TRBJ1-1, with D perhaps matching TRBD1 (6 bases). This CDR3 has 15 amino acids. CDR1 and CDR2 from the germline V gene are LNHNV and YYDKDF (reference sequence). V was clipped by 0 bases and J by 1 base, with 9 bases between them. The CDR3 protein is CATSREGAANTEAFF. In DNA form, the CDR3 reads TGTGCCACCAGCAGAGAGGGGGCAGCGAACACTGAAGCTTTCTTT.

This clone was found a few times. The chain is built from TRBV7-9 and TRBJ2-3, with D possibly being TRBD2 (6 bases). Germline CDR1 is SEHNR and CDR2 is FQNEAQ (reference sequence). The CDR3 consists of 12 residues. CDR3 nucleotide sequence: TGTTCACTAGCCCCCTTGACAGATACGCAGTATTTT. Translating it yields CSLAPLTDTQYF.

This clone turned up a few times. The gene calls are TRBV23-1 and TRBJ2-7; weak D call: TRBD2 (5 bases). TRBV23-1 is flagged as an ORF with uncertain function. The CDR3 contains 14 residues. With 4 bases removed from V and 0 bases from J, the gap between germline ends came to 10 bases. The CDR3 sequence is CASSLRSGSYEQYF. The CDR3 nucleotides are TGCGCCAGCAGTCTTCGCAGCGGCTCCTACGAGCAGTACTTC.

The CDR3 DNA is TGTGCCAGCAGTTACGGCGGGAGGGCTGTTAATGAGCAGTTCTTC. Translated: CASSYGGRAVNEQFF. V gene TRBV6-5 combines with J gene TRBJ2-1; TRBD2 matches 9 bases. Germline V CDR1 and CDR2: MNHEY, SVGAGI. V was pared by 2 bases and J by 7 bases, with 6 bases of the junction left unmatched. The CDR3 extends over 15 amino acids.

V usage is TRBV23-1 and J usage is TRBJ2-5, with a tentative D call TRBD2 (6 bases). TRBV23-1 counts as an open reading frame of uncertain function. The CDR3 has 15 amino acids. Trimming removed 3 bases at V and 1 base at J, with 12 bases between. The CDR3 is CASSQEGHLQETQYF. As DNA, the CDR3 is TGCGCCAGCAGTCAGGAGGGCCACCTCCAAGAGACCCAGTACTTC.

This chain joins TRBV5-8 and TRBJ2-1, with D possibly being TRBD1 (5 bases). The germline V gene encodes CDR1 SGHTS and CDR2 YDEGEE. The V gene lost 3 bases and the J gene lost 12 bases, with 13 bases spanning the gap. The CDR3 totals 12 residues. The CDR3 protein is CASSWQRDRQFF. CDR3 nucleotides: TGTGCCAGCAGCTGGCAGCGAGACAGGCAGTTCTTC.

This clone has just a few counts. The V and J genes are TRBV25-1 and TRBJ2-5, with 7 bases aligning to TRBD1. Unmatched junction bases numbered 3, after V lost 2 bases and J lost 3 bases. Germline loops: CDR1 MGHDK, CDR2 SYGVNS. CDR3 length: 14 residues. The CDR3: CASSEPTGKETQYF. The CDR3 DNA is TGTGCCAGCAGTGAACCGACAGGGAAAGAGACCCAGTACTTC.

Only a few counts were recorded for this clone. The CDR3: CASRLTGGSGYTF. The CDR3 DNA reads as TGTGCCAGCAGACTAACAGGGGGCTCTGGCTACACCTTC. The chain carries TRBV28 and TRBJ1-2; 9 bases agree with TRBD1. Germline V gene lookup returns CDR1 MDHEN and CDR2 SYDVKM. J lost 7 bases, V lost 6 bases, and 6 bases had no gene match. CDR3 length: 13 amino acids.

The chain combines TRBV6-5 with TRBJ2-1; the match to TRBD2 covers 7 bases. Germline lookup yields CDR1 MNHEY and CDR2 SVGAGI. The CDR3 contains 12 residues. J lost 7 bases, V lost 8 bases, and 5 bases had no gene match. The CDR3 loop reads CASGRTRNEQFF. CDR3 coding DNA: TGTGCCAGCGGAAGGACTAGGAATGAGCAGTTCTTC.

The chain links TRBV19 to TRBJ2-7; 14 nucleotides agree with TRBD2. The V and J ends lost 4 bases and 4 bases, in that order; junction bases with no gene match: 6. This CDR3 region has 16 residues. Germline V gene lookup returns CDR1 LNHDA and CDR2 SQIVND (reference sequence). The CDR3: CASSTPGLAGVYEQYF. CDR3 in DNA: TGTGCCAGTAGTACACCGGGACTAGCGGGAGTTTACGAGCAGTACTTC. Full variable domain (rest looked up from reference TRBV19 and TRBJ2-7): DGGITQSPKYLFRKEGQNVTLSCEQNLNHDAMYWYRQDPGQGLRLIYYSQIVNDFQKGDIAEGYSVSREKKESFPLTVTSAQKNPTAFYLCASSTPGLAGVYEQYFGPGTRLTVT.

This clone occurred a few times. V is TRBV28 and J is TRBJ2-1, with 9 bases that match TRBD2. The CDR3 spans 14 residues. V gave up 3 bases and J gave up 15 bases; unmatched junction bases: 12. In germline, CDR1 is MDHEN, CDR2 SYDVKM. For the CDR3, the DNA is TGTGCCAGCAGTTTCCCAGACACCGGGACTAGCACGTTCTTC. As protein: CASSFPDTGTSTFF.

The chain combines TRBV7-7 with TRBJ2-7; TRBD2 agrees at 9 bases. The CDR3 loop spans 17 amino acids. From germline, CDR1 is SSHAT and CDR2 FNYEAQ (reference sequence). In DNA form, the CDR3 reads TGTGCTAGCGTATATCCCTCACTGACTAGCGGACCCTACGAGCAGTACTTC. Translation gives CASVYPSLTSGPYEQYF.